The 14 T cell receptor beta chains below come from one sample, sequenced in a study of T cell changes during pregnancy in multiple sclerosis. Data came from immunoSEQ multiplex PCR; TCRdb stores just in-frame clones and leaves some out. Here the sample spans around 58,000 clones, around nine tenths being singletons. The sample consisted of peripheral blood, taken before pregnancy. The receptors were gathered from a female donor with multiple sclerosis, enrolled in a pregnancy study.

The rearrangement links TRBV6-1 to TRBJ2-1; 9 nucleotides line up with TRBD2. J lost 0 bases, V lost 1 base, and 1 base had no gene match. CDR3 length equals 16 residues. Germline V gene lookup returns CDR1 MNHNS and CDR2 SASEGT. The CDR3 region is CASSEGRGGSYNEQFF. CDR3 in DNA: TGTGCCAGCAGTGAAGGGCGGGGGGGCTCCTACAATGAGCAGTTCTTC.

The V call is TRBV5-4, the J call TRBJ2-7, with TRBD1 as a possible D gene (5 bases). There are 13 residues in the CDR3. In germline, CDR1 is SGHNT, CDR2 YYREEE (reference sequence). V gave up 0 bases and J gave up 6 bases, with 10 bases separating them. The DNA for the CDR3 is TGTGCCAGCAGCTTGGAACAGGCCCTCGAGCAGTACTTC. Protein: CASSLEQALEQYF.

The chain employs TRBV4-3 and TRBJ1-4, with a possible D match to TRBD1 (5 bases). V dropped 0 bases and J dropped 7 bases, with 21 bases sitting between them. The germline gives CDR1 LGHNA, CDR2 YSLEER. This CDR3 region has 18 residues. CDR3 in amino acids: CASSQDAPSAGLFEKLFF. In nucleotides, the CDR3 is TGCGCCAGCAGCCAAGATGCTCCTTCGGCGGGACTTTTTGAAAAACTGTTTTTT.

The rearrangement joins TRBV15 to TRBJ2-1; 8 nucleotides agree with TRBD1. The germline V gene encodes CDR1 LNHNV and CDR2 YYDKDF (reference sequence). CDR3 length equals 19 residues. V trimming: 0 bases; J trimming: 4 bases; junction bases outside the gene matches: 14. The CDR3 bases are TGTGCCACCAGCAGAGAAAGAGGACAGGGTCTCGTCCAGTACAATGAGCAGTTCTTC. Protein: CATSRERGQGLVQYNEQFF.

The gene calls are TRBV9 and TRBJ1-3; no firm D call. Germline loops: CDR1 SGDLS, CDR2 YYNGEE. Trimming stripped 1 base from V and 3 bases from J, with 5 bases between. The CDR3 has 13 amino acids. The CDR3 DNA follows: TGTGCCAGCAGCGTAAATAGTGGAAACACCATATATTTT. Translation gives CASSVNSGNTIYF.

This clone showed up just once. This chain joins TRBV7-3 and TRBJ1-1; 9 nucleotides align to TRBD1. CDR1 and CDR2 from the germline V gene are SGHTA and FQGTGA. V shed 6 bases and J 4 bases; nucleotides not matched to a gene: 3. This CDR3 region has 13 residues. This CDR3 reads CASRRGQGTEAFF. The CDR3 region has the DNA TGTGCCAGCAGGAGGGGACAGGGCACTGAAGCTTTCTTT.

The chain combines TRBV21-1 with TRBJ2-1; the tabulated D call, TRBD1, remains unverified against the DNA. TRBV21-1 is marked as a pseudogene. This CDR3 is 16 amino acids long. CDR3 amino acids: CASSNSGHSSYNEQFF. The CDR3 coding sequence is TGTGCCAGCAGCAATTCGGGACATTCCTCCTACAATGAGCAGTTCTTC.

The chain has TRBV7-8 and TRBJ2-2, with TRBD1 identical over 11 bases. The V gene's germline CDR1 is SGHVS and CDR2 FQNEAQ. This CDR3 has 15 amino acids. The trim removed 4 bases at V and 5 bases at J, leaving 3 bases unmatched. The CDR3 nucleotides read TGTGCCAGCAGCTCAGGGACAGGGGGGACCGGGGAGCTGTTTTTT. It is translated as CASSSGTGGTGELFF.

CDR3 amino acids: CASSLGRGPEAFF. For the CDR3, the DNA is TGTGCCAGCAGCTTGGGCAGGGGGCCTGAAGCTTTCTTT. The chain joins TRBV5-6 to TRBJ1-1, with 8 bases lining up with TRBD1. The germline gives CDR1 SGHDT, CDR2 YYEEEE. The CDR3 has 13 amino acids. The J segment lost 6 bases and the V segment lost 0 bases, leaving 1 base of the junction unmatched.

This chain uses TRBV7-9 with TRBJ1-2, with D possibly being TRBD1 (6 bases). The CDR3 sequence is 13 residues long. With 3 bases removed from V and 4 bases from J, the gap between germline ends came to 9 bases. Germline V gives CDR1 SEHNR, CDR2 FQNEAQ (reference sequence). The CDR3 is CASSLTGSYGYTF. CDR3 nucleotide sequence: TGTGCCAGCAGCTTGACAGGATCCTATGGCTACACCTTC.

About this clone itself: The germline gene is not matched at one end of the junction; a read error may be the cause. Other DNA sequences of this sample code for an identical CDR3. The chain recombines TRBV5-6 with TRBJ1-5; D gene uncertain. The CDR3 is made up of 15 amino acids. Germline loops: CDR1 SGHDT, CDR2 YYEEEE. CDR3 in amino acids: CASSLMQASYQPQHF. CDR3 DNA: TGTGCCAGCAGCTTGATGCAGGCCTCATATCAACCCCAGCATTTT.

This clone occurred once. This chain links TRBV14 with TRBJ2-3, with 12 positions matching TRBD2. From germline, CDR1 is SGHDN and CDR2 FVKESK. Losses at the gene ends were 2 bases for V and 2 bases for J; bases not matched to a gene: 8. This CDR3 comprises 18 residues. CDR3 DNA sequence: TGTGCCAGCAGCCAATCGGAACTAGCGGGGGGTTTCACAGATACGCAGTATTTT. Amino acid sequence: CASSQSELAGGFTDTQYF.

This clone was detected a few times. In DNA form, the CDR3 reads TGTGCCTGGAGTGTACTGGGTAGGGGACAGCCCCAGCATTTT. As protein: CAWSVLGRGQPQHF. J is TRBJ1-5 and V is TRBV30; possible D gene TRBD1, 5 bases. Germline loops: CDR1 GTSNPN, CDR2 SVGIG (reference sequence). Trimming took 0 bases from V and 7 from J, leaving 13 bases between them. This CDR3 has 14 residues.

The chain has TRBV5-3 and TRBJ2-3, with 9 bases aligning to TRBD2. TRBV5-3 is assigned to the ORF class and has an uncertain function. V dropped 0 bases and J dropped 2; count of bases not matched to a gene: 4. The CDR3 sequence is 16 residues long. The CDR3 nucleotides read TGTGCCAGAAGCTTGGCTAGCGGGGATTACACAGATACGCAGTATTTT. Translation: CARSLASGDYTDTQYF.